These 10 T cell receptor beta chains were sequenced from one sample in a study of blood T cell repertoires in COVID-19. Produced via immunoSEQ multiplex PCR; TCRdb's table is partial and in-frame only. The repertoire has about 200,000 clones, about 90% of them found once; the top ten carry about 2.2%. Sequencing was performed on PBMCs or T cells enriched from blood (not recorded which). The receptors derive from a woman between 25 and 40 years old who had recovered from COVID-19.

The rearrangement joins TRBV27 to TRBJ1-1; no reliable D call. V lost 4 bases to trimming and J lost 5 bases, with 20 bases between them. The V gene's germline CDR1 is MNHEY and CDR2 SMNVEV (reference sequence). CDR3 length: 16 residues. CDR3 loop: CASSSTLRNPGTEAFF. In nucleotides, the CDR3 is TGTGCCAGCAGTTCAACGCTTCGTAACCCGGGGACTGAAGCTTTCTTT.

This clone was counted at least ten times. The rearrangement links TRBV3-1 (or the pseudogene TRBV3-2) to TRBJ2-1; 7 bases align to TRBD2. The length of the CDR3 is 16 residues. Trimming removed 2 bases from V and 4 bases from J; junction bases left unmatched: 8. The germline CDR1 and CDR2 sequences are LGHDT and YNNKEL (reference sequence). CDR3 region: CASSQSSRGVYNEQFF. The DNA for the CDR3 is TGTGCCAGCAGCCAAAGTTCACGGGGGGTTTACAATGAGCAGTTCTTC.

The V gene is TRBV19, the J gene TRBJ2-7, with 9 positions matching TRBD1. The V gene end was trimmed by 1 base and the J gene end by 2 bases; junction bases not matched to a gene: 6. This CDR3 has 16 residues. The germline V gene encodes CDR1 LNHDA and CDR2 SQIVND (reference sequence). The CDR3 protein is CASSIGGTGIPYEQYF. For the CDR3, the DNA is TGTGCCAGTAGTATAGGTGGGACAGGGATCCCCTACGAGCAGTACTTC.

The rearrangement links TRBV19 to TRBJ1-2; 8 nucleotides agree with TRBD1. V gave up 7 bases and J gave up 4 bases; unmatched junction bases: 11. In germline, CDR1 is LNHDA, CDR2 SQIVND (reference sequence). The CDR3 consists of 15 residues. In DNA form, the CDR3 reads TGTGCCAGTATTCAAGCGGACAGGGAACCCTATGGCTACACCTTC. It translates to CASIQADREPYGYTF.

The chain combines TRBV29-1 with TRBJ1-2, with 9 bases fitting TRBD1. Looked up from germline, CDR1 is SQVTM and CDR2 is ANQGSEA. The CDR3 is 13 residues long. V shed 6 bases and J 8 bases; nucleotides not matched to a gene: 10. CDR3 loop: CSVAGTGTRGYTF. Written as DNA, the CDR3 is TGCAGCGTCGCCGGGACAGGGACTCGGGGCTACACCTTC.

This rearrangement joins TRBV7-9 to TRBJ2-7, with 10 bases matching TRBD2. The CDR3 runs to 14 residues. J lost 7 bases, V lost 2 bases, and 5 bases had no gene match. CDR1 and CDR2 (germline): SEHNR, FQNEAQ (reference sequence). The CDR3, as DNA: TGTGCCAGCAGCTTAAGCCTAGCGGGAGTTGAGCAGTACTTC. Protein: CASSLSLAGVEQYF.

V is TRBV27 and J is TRBJ1-1, with 8 positions matching TRBD1. Germline loops: CDR1 MNHEY, CDR2 SMNVEV (reference sequence). This CDR3 is 13 amino acids long. V lost 0 bases to trimming and J lost 8 bases; unmatched junction nucleotides: 2. CDR3 sequence (DNA): TGTGCCAGCAGTTTATCTAGGGACAGGGAAGCTTTCTTT. Amino acid sequence: CASSLSRDREAFF.

V and J are TRBV25-1 and TRBJ1-1; tentatively, D is TRBD1 (6 bases). Germline V gives CDR1 MGHDK, CDR2 SYGVNS. V was trimmed by 5 bases and J by 7 bases, leaving 14 bases between them. The CDR3 is 13 residues long. CDR3 sequence: CASSKAGANEAFF. In DNA, the CDR3 is TGTGCCAGCAGTAAGGCAGGGGCAAATGAAGCTTTCTTT.

The J gene is TRBJ2-5, the V gene TRBV14, with a possible D match to TRBD2 (7 bases). Germline CDR1 reads SGHDN; CDR2 reads FVKESK. CDR3 length equals 15 residues. Trimming removed 4 bases from V and 1 base from J, with 13 bases in between. CDR3 nucleotides: TGTGCCAGCAGCCTTGTCGGGGGGCTCCAAGAGACCCAGTACTTC. It encodes CASSLVGGLQETQYF.

The chain couples TRBV7-8 to TRBJ1-3, with D possibly matching TRBD1 (6 bases). Per germline, CDR1 SGHVS and CDR2 FQNEAQ. The CDR3 consists of 16 residues. Trimming shortened V by 2 bases and J by 0 bases, and 11 bases separated the two germline ends. CDR3 DNA sequence: TGTGCCAGCAGCTTAATGACAGGTATCTCTGGAAACACCATATATTTT. This sequence encodes CASSLMTGISGNTIYF.